These 8 T cell receptor beta chains were all obtained from the same sample, sequenced in a study of post-analysis software for immune sequencing data. For these TCRs, the target antigens are not known. General study results and limits: Four or five TRBV segments were significantly more frequent in patients than in controls. TRBV5-6, TRBV5-1 and TRBV20-1 were among these segments.

Unique molecular identifiers were built into the TCR beta cDNA libraries. TCRdb reanalysed the PCR reads using MiXCR and keeps one entry per CDR3 protein. The sample consists of roughly 600,000 distinct CDR3 sequences, 44% of them appearing once. The specimen sequenced was blood. The receptors were gathered from a girl aged 10-17 years with multiple sclerosis.

The rearrangement joins TRBV3-1 to TRBJ2-5; 7 nucleotides line up with TRBD2. Trimming at V came to 4 bases and at J to 3 bases, leaving 8 bases not matched to a gene. Germline CDR1 reads LGHDT; CDR2 reads YNNKEL (reference sequence). The CDR3 contains 15 residues. CDR3 coding DNA: TGTGCCAGCAGCCCCCGGAGGCTAGCGGAAGAGACCCAGTACTTC. The encoded protein is CASSPRRLAEETQYF.

This rearrangement joins TRBV14 to TRBJ2-7; tentatively, D is TRBD1 or TRBD2 (6 bases each). The CDR3 contains 16 residues. The germline V gene has CDR1 SGHDN and CDR2 FVKESK. Trimming took 4 bases from V and 2 from J, leaving 18 bases between them. CDR3 bases: TGTGCCAGCAGCCTCGGGGGCGGATACTCAACCTACGAGCAGTACTTC. It codes for CASSLGGGYSTYEQYF.

The chain links TRBV12-3 or TRBV12-4 to TRBJ1-2; TRBD1 matches at 7 bases. The ends lost 6 bases at V and 8 bases at J; junction bases unmatched: 9. The CDR3 has 13 residues. CDR3 DNA sequence: TGTGCCAGCAGGCCCGGGACAGAAGTCGGCTACACCTTC. This codes for CASRPGTEVGYTF.

This clonotype was seen only a few times. The V call is TRBV20-1, the J call TRBJ2-7, with 10 bases matching TRBD1. The CDR3 extends over 13 amino acids. V trimming: 7 bases; J trimming: 4 bases; junction bases outside the gene matches: 7. CDR1 DFQATT and CDR2 SNEGSKA come from the germline V gene (reference sequence). CDR3 nucleotides: TGCAGTGTTCCGGACAGGGGGGTTTACGAGCAGTACTTC. Its translation: CSVPDRGVYEQYF.

V gene TRBV10-3 combines with J gene TRBJ2-3; 7 nucleotides line up with TRBD2. The germline gives CDR1 ENHRY, CDR2 SYGVKD. Trimming removed 5 bases from V and 0 bases from J; junction bases left unmatched: 8. The CDR3 runs 16 residues. This CDR3 is CAISPPAGTSTDTQYF. The CDR3 DNA follows: TGTGCCATCAGTCCACCAGCGGGGACGAGCACAGATACGCAGTATTTT.

As to this clonotype: A much bigger clone sits one base away, suggesting this may be a read error. The gene calls are TRBV3-1 and TRBJ2-3; unclear D gene. V was clipped by 4 bases and J by 2 bases, with 10 bases between them. Germline V CDR1 and CDR2: LGHDT, YNNKEL (reference sequence). This CDR3 spans 14 amino acids. Here the CDR3 reads CASSPRATTDTQYF. CDR3 nucleotide sequence: TGTGCCAGCAGCCCCCGGGCTACCACAGATACGCAGTATTTT.

This chain connects TRBV7-9 to TRBJ2-3; D is unresolved. Trimming left V 5 bases short and J 6 bases short, with 12 bases between. The germline gives CDR1 SEHNR, CDR2 FQNEAQ (reference sequence). The length of the CDR3 is 13 residues. CDR3 sequence reads: CASSAGTSDTQYF. The CDR3 bases are TGTGCCAGCAGCGCCGGTACTTCCGATACGCAGTATTTT.

The rearrangement uses TRBV19 and TRBJ2-7; D ambiguous. Trimming removed 2 bases from V and 5 bases from J, with 16 bases in between. Germline V gene data show CDR1 as LNHDA and CDR2 as SQIVND (reference sequence). CDR3 length: 15 amino acids. CDR3 protein: CASSIRWRLRDEQYF. CDR3 in DNA: TGTGCCAGTAGTATAAGGTGGCGCCTAAGAGACGAGCAGTACTTC.